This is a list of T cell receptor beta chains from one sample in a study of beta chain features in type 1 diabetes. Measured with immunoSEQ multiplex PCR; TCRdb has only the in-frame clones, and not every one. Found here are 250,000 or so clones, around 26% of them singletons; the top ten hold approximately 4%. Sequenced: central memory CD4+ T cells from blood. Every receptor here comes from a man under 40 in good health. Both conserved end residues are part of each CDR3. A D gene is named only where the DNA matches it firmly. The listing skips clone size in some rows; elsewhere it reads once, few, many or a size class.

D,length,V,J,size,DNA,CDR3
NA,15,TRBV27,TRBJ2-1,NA,TGTGCCAGCAGTGCCGAGGCGCGCGTTAACAATGAGCAGTTCTTC,CASSAEARVNNEQFF
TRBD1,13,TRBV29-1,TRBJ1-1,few,TGCAGCGTCGACAGGGTTTTGAACACTGAAGCTTTCTTT,CSVDRVLNTEAFF
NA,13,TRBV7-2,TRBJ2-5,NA,TGTGCCAGCAGCCCCCGAGGGGGGGAGACCCAGTACTTC,CASSPRGGETQYF
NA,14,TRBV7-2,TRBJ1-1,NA,TGTGCCAGCAGCTCTGGACAGACGAGCAAGGAAGCTTTCTTT,CASSSGQTSKEAFF
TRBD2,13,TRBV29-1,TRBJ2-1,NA,TGCAGCGTCAGGCGGAGACTAGCTCCCGAGCAGTTCTTC,CSVRRRLAPEQFF
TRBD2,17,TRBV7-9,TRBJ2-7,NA,TGTGCCAGCAGCTTAGGAGGCGCGGGGACTAGCTCCTACGAGCAGTACTTC,CASSLGGAGTSSYEQYF
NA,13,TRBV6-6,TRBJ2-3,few,TGTGCCAGCAGTTACGTTCCGGCAGATACGCAGTATTTT,CASSYVPADTQYF
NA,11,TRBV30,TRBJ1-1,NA,TGTGCCTGGAGGGACCTCACTGAAGCTTTCTTT,CAWRDLTEAFF
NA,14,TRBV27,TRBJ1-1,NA,TGTGCCAGCAGTTTATCGAGAGGATTCCGGGAGGCTTTCTTT,CASSLSRGFREAFF
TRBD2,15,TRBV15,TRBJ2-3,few,TGTGCCACCCGGACCGGGACTAGCAACACAGATACGCAGTATTTT,CATRTGTSNTDTQYF
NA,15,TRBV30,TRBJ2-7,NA,TGTGCCTGGAGTTTTCAGACAGGTTTCAACTACGAGCAGTACTTC,CAWSFQTGFNYEQYF
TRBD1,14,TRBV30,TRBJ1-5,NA,TGTGCCTGCCAGGGGACAGGGGGCGGCCAGCCCCAGCATTTT,CACQGTGGGQPQHF
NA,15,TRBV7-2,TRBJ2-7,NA,TGTGCCAGCAAGAGAACACAGTTTGAGACCTACGAGCAGTACTTC,CASKRTQFETYEQYF
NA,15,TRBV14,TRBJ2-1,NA,TGTGCCAGCAGCCAAAGGAGAGCAGAGATCAATGAGCAGTTCTTC,CASSQRRAEINEQFF
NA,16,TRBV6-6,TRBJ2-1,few,TGTGCCAGCAGTCCCGTTGGGGGGTTTTATTACAATGAGCAGTTCTTC,CASSPVGGFYYNEQFF
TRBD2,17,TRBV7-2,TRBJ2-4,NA,TGTGCCAGCAGCCCCCGGACGAGCGGGGGGGTCAAAAACATTCAGTACTTC,CASSPRTSGGVKNIQYF
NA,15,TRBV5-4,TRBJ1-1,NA,TGTGCCAGCAGCCCGATTCATTTGATGAACACTGAAGCTTTCTTT,CASSPIHLMNTEAFF
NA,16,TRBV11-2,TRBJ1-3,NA,TGTGCCAGCAGCTTAGCGGCCAGGACGGCTGGAAACACCATATATTTT,CASSLAARTAGNTIYF
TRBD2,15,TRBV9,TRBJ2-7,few,TGTGCCAGCAGCGTAGATGGCGGGAGAGGGGACGAGCAGTACTTC,CASSVDGGRGDEQYF
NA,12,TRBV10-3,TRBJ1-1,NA,TGTGCCATCAGTGAGAACAGTTTTGAAGCTTTCTTT,CAISENSFEAFF
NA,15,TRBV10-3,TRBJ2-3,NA,TGTGCCATCAGTGGGGACGGAAGAGGGACAGATACGCAGTATTTT,CAISGDGRGTDTQYF
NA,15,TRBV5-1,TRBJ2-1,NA,TGCGCCAGCCGGGAGCCAGTTGCTGGGAACAATGAGCAGTTCTTC,CASREPVAGNNEQFF
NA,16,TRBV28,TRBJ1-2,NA,TGTGCCAGCAGTCCCCGAAGAGGGCGCGGAGAGTATGGCTACACCTTC,CASSPRRGRGEYGYTF
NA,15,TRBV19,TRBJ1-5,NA,TGTGCCAGTAGTAGCGGCGGGGGCCGCAATCAGCCCCAGCATTTT,CASSSGGGRNQPQHF
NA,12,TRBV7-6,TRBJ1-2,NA,TGTGCCAGCAGCCCTCCGGTGGGAGGCTACACCTTC,CASSPPVGGYTF
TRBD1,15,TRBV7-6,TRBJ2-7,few,TGTGCCAGCAGCTCGGGACAGGGCAACTCCTACGAGCAGTACTTC,CASSSGQGNSYEQYF